This T cell receptor (beta chain) was identified in a study of control samples from healthy donors and cancer patients. The method was immunoSEQ multiplex PCR; TCRdb's version includes in-frame clones alone and lacks a portion of them. Among 120,000 or so clones, about 83% were seen once, and the ten largest hold 9.5% to 13%. Germline CDR1 and CDR2: LNHNV and YYDKDF (reference sequence). The ends were cut back, 8 bases at V and 8 bases at J, with 15 bases in the middle. The CDR3 contains 12 residues. The clonotype was recovered from a man aged 30 to 39 in good health. The chain employs TRBV15 and TRBJ1-2; D is possibly TRBD1 (5 bases). Input material: blood. The CDR3 sequence is CATSRGDSGYTF. The CDR3 DNA reads TGTGCCACCTCCCGGGGGGATAGCGGCTACACCTTC.